Listed below are T cell receptor beta chains from one sample, sequenced in a study of T cells in Graves' hyperthyroidism and ophthalmopathy. TCRdb re-derived calls from the multiplex PCR reads in MiXCR, one entry per CDR3 protein. In the table there are around 600,000 distinct CDR3 sequences, 12% to 15% of which are singletons. Sequencing used blood. Receptor source: a woman aged 18-29 years with Graves' ophthalmopathy. Each CDR3 is given with its conserved first and last residue. D genes are given only for firm matches. Size tells how often a clone was seen (once, few, many) or the class of an expanded clone, and some rows leave it out.

j_call	d_call	clone_size	v_call	cdr3_length	cdr3_aa	cdr3_nt
TRBJ2-7	TRBD1	.	TRBV14	15	CASSQGRTGFYEQYF	TGTGCCAGCAGCCAAGGTAGGACAGGGTTCTACGAGCAGTACTTC
TRBJ2-1	TRBD1	few	TRBV29-1	14	CSVQGQGRNNEQFF	TGCAGCGTTCAGGGACAGGGCCGGAACAATGAGCAGTTCTTC
TRBJ2-3	.	many	TRBV20-1	12	CSLDRNTDTQYF	TGCAGCCTTGACAGGAACACAGATACGCAGTATTTT
TRBJ2-2	.	.	TRBV7-9	18	CASSLWGKGERSTGELFF	TGTGCCAGCAGCTTATGGGGCAAGGGGGAGCGTTCCACCGGGGAGCTGTTTTTT
TRBJ2-1	.	many	TRBV3-1	20	CASSQRAPTVVGIRYNEQFF	TGTGCCAGCAGCCAGAGGGCCCCGACCGTAGTTGGGATTCGGTACAATGAGCAGTTCTTC
TRBJ2-3	.	many	TRBV18	16	CASSPLDTGGTDTQYF	TGTGCCAGCTCACCCCTTGATACGGGAGGCACAGATACGCAGTATTTT
TRBJ2-1	TRBD2	.	TRBV19	15	CASSVLAGDRNEQFF	TGTGCCAGTAGTGTCCTAGCGGGAGATCGGAATGAGCAGTTCTTC
TRBJ1-2	.	many	TRBV9	14	CASSSSQGINGYTF	TGTGCCAGCAGCTCGAGTCAGGGGATAAATGGCTACACCTTC
TRBJ2-7	TRBD1	many	TRBV28	15	CASSPPGTVPYEQYF	TGTGCCAGCAGCCCTCCCGGGACAGTGCCCTACGAGCAGTACTTC
TRBJ2-1	TRBD2	.	TRBV4-1	16	CASSQPRTSVYNEQFF	TGCGCCAGCAGCCAACCGCGGACTAGCGTGTACAATGAGCAGTTCTTC
TRBJ2-5	.	.	TRBV7-9	15	CASTETGRQQETQYF	TGTGCCAGCACTGAAACCGGCCGCCAACAAGAGACCCAGTACTTC
TRBJ1-6	.	many	TRBV7-8	14	CASRKGRTDSPLHF	TGTGCCAGCAGGAAGGGACGGACCGATTCACCCCTCCACTTT
TRBJ1-2	.	many	TRBV28	15	CASSLAEGRNYGYTF	TGTGCCAGCAGTTTAGCAGAGGGCAGAAACTATGGCTACACCTTC
TRBJ2-7	.	many	TRBV12-3/TRBV12-4	15	CASSPGRRTTYEQYF	TGTGCCAGCAGCCCAGGCCGCAGGACGACCTACGAGCAGTACTTC
TRBJ1-2	TRBD1	.	TRBV9	15	CASSAGQGARHGYTF	TGTGCCAGCAGCGCAGGACAGGGGGCGCGTCATGGCTACACCTTC
TRBJ1-6	.	many	TRBV5-1	16	CASSEGRSSYNSPLHF	TGCGCCAGCAGTGAGGGGAGAAGCTCCTATAATTCACCCCTCCACTTT
TRBJ2-1	.	many	TRBV7-9	13	CASSPLAYNEQFF	TGTGCCAGCAGCCCCCTAGCTTACAATGAGCAGTTCTTC
TRBJ1-2	.	.	TRBV7-2	15	CASSLGMEGSYGYTF	TGTGCCAGCAGCTTAGGAATGGAGGGCTCCTATGGCTACACCTTC
TRBJ1-1	TRBD1	many	TRBV6-2/TRBV6-3	13	CASSYDRAGEAFF	TGTGCCAGCAGTTACGACAGGGCCGGAGAAGCTTTCTTT
TRBJ1-2	TRBD1	many	TRBV5-1	16	CASSISGQGREYGYTF	TGCGCCAGCAGCATCTCTGGACAGGGAAGGGAGTATGGCTACACCTTC
TRBJ2-2	.	.	TRBV7-3	15	CASSLRRPDTGELFF	TGTGCCAGCAGCCTACGACGGCCCGACACCGGGGAGCTGTTTTTT
TRBJ2-5	TRBD1	many	TRBV4-1	13	CASSRTGGETQYF	TGTGCCAGCAGCCGGACAGGGGGCGAGACCCAGTACTTC
TRBJ1-2	.	.	TRBV20-1	12	CSALEHWNGYTF	TGCAGTGCTCTCGAACACTGGAATGGCTACACCTTC